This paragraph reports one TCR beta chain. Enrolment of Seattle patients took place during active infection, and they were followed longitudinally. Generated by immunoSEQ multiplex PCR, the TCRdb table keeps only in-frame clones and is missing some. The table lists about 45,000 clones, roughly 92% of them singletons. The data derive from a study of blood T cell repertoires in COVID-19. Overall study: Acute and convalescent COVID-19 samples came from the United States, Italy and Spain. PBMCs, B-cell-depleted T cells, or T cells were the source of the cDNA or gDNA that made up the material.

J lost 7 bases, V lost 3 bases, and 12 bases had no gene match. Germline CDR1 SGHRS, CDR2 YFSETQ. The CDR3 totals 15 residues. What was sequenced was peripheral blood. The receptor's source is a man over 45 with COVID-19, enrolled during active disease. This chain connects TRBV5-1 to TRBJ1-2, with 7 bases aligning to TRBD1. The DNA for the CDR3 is TGCGCCAGCAGCTCGACCGGACAGGACTATGGTGGCTACACCTTC. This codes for CASSSTGQDYGGYTF.